Each of the 31 T cell receptor beta chains below was sequenced from the same sample in a study of CD4+ T cells in melanoma. Assay: immunoSEQ multiplex PCR; the TCRdb copy retains only in-frame clones and omits some. The sample contains 15,000 or so clones, 60% to 80% of which appear only once. Sequences were obtained from cells from a culture (not recorded whether cultured in vitro). All receptors derive from a human donor with melanoma.

This clone was counted a few times. The chain recombines TRBV4-1 with TRBJ2-2; D might be TRBD2 (6 bases). This CDR3 has 16 amino acids. V lost 1 base and J lost 10, with 19 bases in between. CDR1 MGHRA and CDR2 YSYEKL come from the germline V gene. The CDR3 reads CASSQVFPREVVELFF. The CDR3 bases are TGCGCCAGCAGCCAAGTATTTCCCAGGGAGGTCGTGGAGCTGTTTTTT.

The CDR3 protein is CASRIRQGAYEQYF. In DNA, the CDR3 is TGCGCCAGCAGAATTAGACAGGGGGCCTACGAGCAGTACTTC. The chain uses TRBV10-2 and TRBJ2-7; 9 nucleotides align to TRBD1. V was pared by 6 bases and J by 2 bases, with 5 bases of the junction left unmatched. CDR1 is WSHSY, CDR2 SAAADI, per germline. The CDR3 runs 14 residues.

The gene calls are TRBV5-4 and TRBJ2-5; D is possibly TRBD2 (7 bases). Trimming cost V 4 bases and J 3 bases, with 16 bases left between them. Germline CDR1 and CDR2: SGHNT and YYREEE (reference sequence). CDR3 length equals 15 residues. Here the CDR3 DNA reads TGTGCCAGCAGCCAAGGGGGGGGGTCCGAAGAGACCCAGTACTTC. This translates into CASSQGGGSEETQYF.

This clone was observed a handful of times. V is TRBV5-1 and J is TRBJ2-5; D is unclear. Trimming removed 5 bases from V and 1 base from J, with 9 bases in between. The length of the CDR3 is 13 residues. Per the germline V gene, CDR1 is SGHRS and CDR2 is YFSETQ. CDR3 sequence (DNA): TGCGCCAGCAGGATGGAGCCCCAAGAGACCCAGTACTTC. Its translation: CASRMEPQETQYF.

The chain combines TRBV12-5 with TRBJ1-2; possible D gene TRBD1, 6 bases. Germline V gene data show CDR1 as LGHNT and CDR2 as FRNRAP. This CDR3 spans 17 amino acids. The V gene lost 0 bases and the J gene lost 5 bases, with 19 bases spanning the gap. The CDR3, as DNA: TGTGCTAGTGGTTTGGTACTCAGGGGTAGCCCCTCGTATGGCTACACCTTC. It encodes CASGLVLRGSPSYGYTF.

The rearrangement uses TRBV2 and TRBJ2-3, with a possible D match to TRBD1 (6 bases). CDR3 length: 13 residues. Germline V gene sequence: CDR1 SNHLY, CDR2 FYNNEI. With 6 bases removed from V and 2 bases from J, the gap between germline ends came to 9 bases. The CDR3 DNA is TGTGCCAGCAGAGGACAGTACACAGATACGCAGTATTTT. Its protein is CASRGQYTDTQYF.

This chain uses TRBV5-1 with TRBJ2-1; D unclear. Looked up from germline, CDR1 is SGHRS and CDR2 is YFSETQ. The CDR3 sequence is 11 residues long. V lost 0 bases and J 7 bases, leaving 2 bases between the germline ends. As DNA, the CDR3 is TGCGCCAGCAGCTTGGGGAATGAGCAGTTCTTC. Encoded protein: CASSLGNEQFF.

The table lists this clone with a count of one. This chain joins TRBV6-1 and TRBJ2-2; 8 positions match TRBD2. The J segment lost 4 bases and the V segment lost 11 bases, leaving 6 bases of the junction unmatched. The CDR3 runs 13 residues. Germline CDR1 is MNHNS and CDR2 is SASEGT. The CDR3 spells CASGLAGTGELFF. CDR3 in DNA: TGTGCCTCAGGGCTAGCGGGCACCGGGGAGCTGTTTTTT.

This rearrangement joins TRBV7-9 to TRBJ2-1; 9 bases agree with TRBD2. The CDR3 covers 13 residues. V lost 11 bases to trimming and J lost 4 bases; unmatched junction nucleotides: 6. CDR1 is SEHNR, CDR2 FQNEAQ, per germline (reference sequence). CDR3 sequence reads: CAGSGGAYNEQFF. The DNA of the CDR3 is TGTGCCGGTAGCGGGGGCGCTTACAATGAGCAGTTCTTC.

The CDR3, as DNA: TGTGCCAGCAGCCAACCGGGACAGGGGACTCACGAGCAGTACTTC. Translation: CASSQPGQGTHEQYF. This sequence joins TRBV14 and TRBJ2-7, with 10 positions matching TRBD1. Trimming took 2 bases from V and 5 from J; bases not matched to a gene: 6. In germline, CDR1 is SGHDN, CDR2 FVKESK. The CDR3 contains 15 residues.

J is TRBJ2-6 and V is TRBV11-2, with D unresolved. This CDR3 comprises 14 residues. Deletions cut 5 bases from V and 2 bases from J, with 7 bases between. Germline-derived CDR1 and CDR2 are SGHAT and FQNNGV. CDR3 in DNA: TGTGCCAGCAGCCCACTCCCTGGGGCCAACGTCCTGACTTTC. It encodes CASSPLPGANVLTF.

The chain has TRBV7-6 and TRBJ2-1; 9 bases map to TRBD2. The CDR3 has 16 amino acids. V was pared by 2 bases and J by 5 bases, with 7 bases of the junction left unmatched. Per germline, CDR1 SGHVS and CDR2 FNYEAQ. Here the CDR3 reads CASSLFGRGGNNEQFF. As DNA, the CDR3 is TGTGCCAGCAGCTTATTCGGGCGGGGGGGAAACAATGAGCAGTTCTTC.

This clone has more than one count but fewer than ten. This sequence joins TRBV9 and TRBJ1-1, with D hard to call. The germline gives CDR1 SGDLS, CDR2 YYNGEE. The CDR3 loop spans 13 amino acids. V shed 0 bases and J shed 1 base, with 4 bases lying between them. The CDR3 DNA sequence: TGTGCCAGCAGCGTAGAGGGGAACACTGAAGCTTTCTTT. This codes for CASSVEGNTEAFF.

V is TRBV7-2 and J is TRBJ2-1, with 14 bases lining up with TRBD2. The ends lost 5 bases at V and 7 bases at J; junction bases unmatched: 10. From germline, CDR1 is SGHTA and CDR2 FQGNSA. There are 17 residues in the CDR3. CDR3 DNA: TGTGCCAGCAGCCGTAGACTAGCGGGGGGGCCAGCGAATGAGCAGTTCTTC. Protein: CASSRRLAGGPANEQFF.

This clone is termed medium-sized. The chain recombines TRBV5-5 with TRBJ1-2; D is ambiguous. This CDR3 has 14 residues. Germline values: CDR1 SGHKS, CDR2 YYEKEE (reference sequence). The V end was cut by 2 bases, the J end by 8 bases, with 16 bases between. The CDR3 bases are TGTGCCAGCAGCTTTGATCCGGTTTCGAGCGGCTACACCTTC. Protein: CASSFDPVSSGYTF.

This clone has a single count. The CDR3 nucleotides are TGTGCCAGCGCCAGAGGGGGAGTTAGCAATCAGCCCCAGCATTTT. Its translation is CASARGGVSNQPQHF. This sequence joins TRBV27 and TRBJ1-5; weak D call: TRBD1 (6 bases). From germline, CDR1 is MNHEY and CDR2 SMNVEV (reference sequence). The CDR3 has 15 amino acids. V lost 8 bases and J 0 bases, leaving 14 bases between the germline ends.

The chain recombines TRBV18 with TRBJ2-3; TRBD2 matches 10 bases. Per the germline V gene, CDR1 is KGHSH and CDR2 is LQKENI. The length of the CDR3 is 17 residues. Trimming removed 0 bases from V and 2 bases from J; junction bases left unmatched: 5. This CDR3 reads CASSPPPLAGDTDTQYF. The DNA for the CDR3 is TGTGCCAGCTCACCACCCCCCCTAGCGGGAGACACAGATACGCAGTATTTT.

This clone has a handful of counts. The chain recombines TRBV28 with TRBJ1-1; weak D call: TRBD1 (5 bases). V lost 6 bases and J lost 1, with 15 bases in between. Germline lookup yields CDR1 MDHEN and CDR2 SYDVKM. The length of the CDR3 is 15 residues. The CDR3 DNA follows: TGTGCCAGCAGAATGACTGGGGGACCGAACACTGAAGCTTTCTTT. Translating it yields CASRMTGGPNTEAFF.

The gene calls are TRBV6-6 and TRBJ1-1; D gene unclear. This CDR3 is 14 amino acids long. Looked up from germline, CDR1 is MNHNY and CDR2 is SVGAGI (reference sequence). Between the trimmed V and J ends, which lost 4 bases and 1 base, there was a span of 10 bases. The CDR3 sequence is CASSSVGSNTEAFF. CDR3 bases: TGTGCCAGCAGTTCGGTGGGCTCGAACACTGAAGCTTTCTTT.

This clone was detected only a few times. V and J are TRBV18 and TRBJ2-5; unclear D gene. The CDR3 has 12 residues. Germline values: CDR1 KGHSH, CDR2 LQKENI. Trimming stripped 4 bases from V and 4 bases from J, with 7 bases between. In DNA, the CDR3 is TGTGCCAGCTCACGTACCCTAGAGACCCAGTACTTC. It is translated as CASSRTLETQYF. The full variable domain, with the rest looked up from reference TRBV18 and TRBJ2-5, is NAGVMQNPRHLVRRRGQEARLRCSPMKGHSHVYWYRQLPEEGLKFMVYLQKENIIDESGMPKERFSAEFPKEGPSILRIQQVVRGDSAAYFCASSRTLETQYFGPGTRLLVL.

V and J are TRBV4-2 and TRBJ1-4, with D unclear. The CDR3 has 16 residues. Trimming cost V 0 bases and J 6 bases, with 14 bases left between them. CDR1 is LGHNA and CDR2 is YNFKEQ in the germline V gene. The CDR3 here is CASSQERGSGDEKLFF. Written as DNA, the CDR3 is TGTGCCAGCAGCCAAGAAAGAGGGAGTGGGGATGAAAAACTGTTTTTT.

In its sample, this clone was seen once. The J gene is TRBJ1-2, the V gene TRBV6-5, with D tentatively TRBD1 (5 bases). In germline, CDR1 is MNHEY, CDR2 SVGAGI. The CDR3 is made up of 12 amino acids. With 2 bases removed from V and 8 bases from J, the gap between germline ends came to 9 bases. The CDR3 DNA is TGTGCCAGCAGTTACAGGGGAGAGGGCTACACCTTC. This translates into CASSYRGEGYTF.

The chain couples TRBV30 to TRBJ1-3; D ambiguous. V lost 2 bases and J lost 1, with 6 bases in between. In germline, CDR1 is GTSNPN, CDR2 SVGIG (reference sequence). There are 13 residues in the CDR3. CDR3 in amino acids: CAWSYKSGNTIYF. The CDR3 coding sequence is TGTGCCTGGAGTTATAAGTCTGGAAACACCATATATTTT. The full variable domain, completed using reference TRBV30 and TRBJ1-3, is SQTIHQWPATLVQPVGSPLSLECTVEGTSNPNLYWYRQAAGRGLQLLFYSVGIGQISSEVPQNLSASRPQDRQFILSSKKLLLSDSGFYLCAWSYKSGNTIYFGEGSWLTVV.

This clone is categorized as medium-sized. CDR3 sequence (DNA): TGTGCCAGCAGTTACTCGAGGGACAGCAATCAGCCCCAGCATTTT. The encoded protein is CASSYSRDSNQPQHF. The chain links TRBV6-5 to TRBJ1-5, with D possibly being TRBD1 (5 bases). This CDR3 comprises 15 residues. CDR1 is MNHEY and CDR2 is SVGAGI in the germline V gene. V shed 0 bases and J shed 1 base, with 7 bases lying between them.

The V and J genes are TRBV12-5 and TRBJ2-7; D is perhaps TRBD2 (5 bases). This CDR3 contains 13 residues. V dropped 6 bases and J dropped 3 bases, with 12 bases sitting between them. Per germline, CDR1 LGHNT and CDR2 FRNRAP. CDR3 DNA: TGTGCTAGTGGCCCTTATGGGAGCTACGAGCAGTACTTC. This gives the protein CASGPYGSYEQYF.

This chain joins TRBV9 and TRBJ1-5; D gene ambiguous. The V and J ends lost 4 bases and 4 bases respectively, with 9 bases between them. This CDR3 region has 13 residues. Germline CDR1 and CDR2: SGDLS and YYNGEE. CDR3 protein: CASSPGFNQPQHF. CDR3 sequence (DNA): TGTGCCAGCAGCCCAGGTTTTAATCAGCCCCAGCATTTT. Full variable domain (outside the CDR3, taken from reference TRBV9 and TRBJ1-5): DSGVTQTPKHLITATGQRVTLRCSPRSGDLSVYWYQQSLDQGLQFLIQYYNGEERAKGNILERFSAQQFPDLHSELNLSSLELGDSALYFCASSPGFNQPQHFGDGTRLSIL.

This chain connects TRBV6-1 to TRBJ2-3; TRBD2 matches at 8 bases. CDR1 MNHNS and CDR2 SASEGT come from the germline V gene. The CDR3 covers 17 residues. V trimming: 2 bases; J trimming: 0 bases; junction bases outside the gene matches: 7. The CDR3 here is CASSEPAGVSSTDTQYF. Here the CDR3 DNA reads TGTGCCAGCAGTGAACCAGCGGGGGTGTCTAGCACAGATACGCAGTATTTT.

The chain combines TRBV5-1 with TRBJ1-4; 7 nucleotides match TRBD1. The V and J ends lost 7 bases and 16 bases, in that order; junction bases with no gene match: 16. The CDR3 sequence is 13 residues long. Germline values: CDR1 SGHRS, CDR2 YFSETQ. CDR3 protein: CASLGEGAELAFF. As DNA, the CDR3 is TGCGCCAGCCTTGGGGAGGGGGCTGAGTTGGCGTTTTTT. Combining the CDR3 with reference TRBV5-1 and TRBJ1-4 gives the whole variable domain KAGVTQTPRYLIKTRGQQVTLSCSPISGHRSVSWYQQTPGQGLQFLFEYFSETQRNKGNFPGRFSGRQFSNSRSEMNVSTLELGDSALYLCASLGEGAELAFFGSGTQLSVL.

The chain couples TRBV5-1 to TRBJ1-1; D remains unclear. Germline CDR1 reads SGHRS; CDR2 reads YFSETQ. The CDR3 sequence is 14 residues long. The V end lost 0 bases, the J end lost 1 base, and 7 bases lay between the germline ends. In DNA form, the CDR3 reads TGCGCCAGCAGCTTGGGACAACGGAACACTGAAGCTTTCTTT. It translates to CASSLGQRNTEAFF.

The chain is built from TRBV14 and TRBJ1-5; D unclear. Trimming took off 1 base at V and 14 bases at J, with 12 bases between the two ends. Germline V CDR1 and CDR2: SGHDN, FVKESK. The CDR3 has 12 amino acids. The CDR3 here is CASSQGTGAKHF. The DNA for the CDR3 is TGTGCCAGCAGCCAAGGCACGGGAGCCAAGCATTTT.

J is TRBJ1-2 and V is TRBV7-2; D is ambiguous. Trimming stripped 4 bases from V and 8 bases from J, with 17 bases between. CDR1 is SGHTA and CDR2 is FQGNSA in the germline V gene. The CDR3 runs to 14 residues. CDR3: CASSSGSQLFGYTF. DNA for the CDR3: TGTGCCAGCAGCTCGGGCAGCCAATTGTTCGGCTACACCTTC.